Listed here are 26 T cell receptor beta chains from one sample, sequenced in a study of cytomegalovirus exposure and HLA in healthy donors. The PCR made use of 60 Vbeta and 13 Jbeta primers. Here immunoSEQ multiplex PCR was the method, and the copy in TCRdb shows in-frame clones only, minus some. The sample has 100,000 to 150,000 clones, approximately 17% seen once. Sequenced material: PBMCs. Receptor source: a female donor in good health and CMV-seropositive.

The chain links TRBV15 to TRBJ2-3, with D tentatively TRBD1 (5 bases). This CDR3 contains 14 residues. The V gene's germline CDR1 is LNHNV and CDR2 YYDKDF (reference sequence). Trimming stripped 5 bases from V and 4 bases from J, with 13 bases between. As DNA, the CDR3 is TGTGCCACCAGCTCCCAGGGTTGGGCAGATACGCAGTATTTT. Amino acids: CATSSQGWADTQYF.

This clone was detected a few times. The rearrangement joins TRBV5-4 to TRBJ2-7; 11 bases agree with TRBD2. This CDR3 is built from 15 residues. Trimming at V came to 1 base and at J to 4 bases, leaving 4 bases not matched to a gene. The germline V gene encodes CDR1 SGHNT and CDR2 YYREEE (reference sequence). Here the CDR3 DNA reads TGTGCCAGCAGCTTGAAACGGACTAGCGGGTACGAGCAGTACTTC. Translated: CASSLKRTSGYEQYF.

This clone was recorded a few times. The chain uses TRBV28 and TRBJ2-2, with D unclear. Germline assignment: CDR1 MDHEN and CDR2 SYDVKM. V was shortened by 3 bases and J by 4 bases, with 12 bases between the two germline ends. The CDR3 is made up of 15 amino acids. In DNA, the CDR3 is TGTGCCAGCAGTTTTCTTTTGGGCAGCACCGGGGAGCTGTTTTTT. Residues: CASSFLLGSTGELFF. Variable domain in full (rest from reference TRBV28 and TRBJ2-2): DVKVTQSSRYLVKRTGEKVFLECVQDMDHENMFWYRQDPGLGLRLIYFSYDVKMKEKGDIPEGYSVSREKKERFSLILESASTNQTSMYLCASSFLLGSTGELFFGEGSRLTVL.

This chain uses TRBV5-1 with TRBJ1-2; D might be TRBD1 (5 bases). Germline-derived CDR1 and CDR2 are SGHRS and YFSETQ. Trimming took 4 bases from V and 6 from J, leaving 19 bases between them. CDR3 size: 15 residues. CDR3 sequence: CASSTDGSWGDGYTF. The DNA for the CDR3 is TGCGCCAGCAGCACCGACGGTTCGTGGGGGGATGGCTACACCTTC. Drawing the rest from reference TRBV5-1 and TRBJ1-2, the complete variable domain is KAGVTQTPRYLIKTRGQQVTLSCSPISGHRSVSWYQQTPGQGLQFLFEYFSETQRNKGNFPGRFSGRQFSNSRSEMNVSTLELGDSALYLCASSTDGSWGDGYTFGSGTRLTVV.

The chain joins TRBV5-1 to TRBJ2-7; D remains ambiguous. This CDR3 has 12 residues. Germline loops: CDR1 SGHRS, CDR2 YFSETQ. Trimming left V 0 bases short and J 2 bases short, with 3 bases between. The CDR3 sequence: CASSLGTYEQYF. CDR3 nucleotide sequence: TGCGCCAGCAGCTTGGGTACCTACGAGCAGTACTTC.

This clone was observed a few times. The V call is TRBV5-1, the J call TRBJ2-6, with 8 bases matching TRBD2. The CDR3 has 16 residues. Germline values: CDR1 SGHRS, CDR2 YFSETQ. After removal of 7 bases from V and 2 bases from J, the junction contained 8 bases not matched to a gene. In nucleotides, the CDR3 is TGCGCCAGCTGGGACGGGGGGGCTGCTGGGGCCAACGTCCTGACTTTC. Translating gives CASWDGGAAGANVLTF.

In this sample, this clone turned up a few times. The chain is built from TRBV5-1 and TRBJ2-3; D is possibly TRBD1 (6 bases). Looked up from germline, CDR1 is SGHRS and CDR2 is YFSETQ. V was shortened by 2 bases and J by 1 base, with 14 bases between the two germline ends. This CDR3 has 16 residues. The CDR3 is CASSFRTVTGTDTQYF. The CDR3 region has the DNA TGCGCCAGCAGCTTCCGGACAGTGACCGGCACAGATACGCAGTATTTT.

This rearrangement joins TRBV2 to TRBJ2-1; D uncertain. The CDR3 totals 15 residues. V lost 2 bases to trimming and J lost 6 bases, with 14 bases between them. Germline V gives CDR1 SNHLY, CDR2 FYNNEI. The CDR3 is CASSEWSSVGNEQFF. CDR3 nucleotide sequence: TGTGCCAGCAGTGAATGGTCTAGTGTGGGCAATGAGCAGTTCTTC.

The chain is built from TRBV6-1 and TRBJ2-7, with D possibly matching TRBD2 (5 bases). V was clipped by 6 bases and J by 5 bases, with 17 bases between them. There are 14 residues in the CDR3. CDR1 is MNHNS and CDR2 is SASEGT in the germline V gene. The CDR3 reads CASRKNWGAHEQYF. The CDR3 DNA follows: TGTGCCAGCAGAAAGAACTGGGGAGCCCACGAGCAGTACTTC.

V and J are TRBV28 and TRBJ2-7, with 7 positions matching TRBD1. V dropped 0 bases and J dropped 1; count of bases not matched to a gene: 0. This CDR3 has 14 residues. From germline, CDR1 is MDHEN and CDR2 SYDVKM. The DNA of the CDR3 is TGTGCCAGCAGTTTATGGGACAGGTCCTACGAGCAGTACTTC. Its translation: CASSLWDRSYEQYF.

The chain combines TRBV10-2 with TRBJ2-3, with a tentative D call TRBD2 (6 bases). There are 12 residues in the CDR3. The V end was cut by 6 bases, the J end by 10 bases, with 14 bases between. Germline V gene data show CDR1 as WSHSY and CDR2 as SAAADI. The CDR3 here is CASSQTGTPQYF. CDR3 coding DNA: TGCGCCAGCAGCCAGACCGGGACTCCGCAGTATTTT.

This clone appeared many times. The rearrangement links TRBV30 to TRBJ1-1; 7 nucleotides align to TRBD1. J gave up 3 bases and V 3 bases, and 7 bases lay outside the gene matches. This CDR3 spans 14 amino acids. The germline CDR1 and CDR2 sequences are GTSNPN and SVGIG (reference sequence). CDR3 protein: CAWSGPGGYTEAFF. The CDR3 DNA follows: TGTGCCTGGAGCGGACCAGGGGGGTACACTGAAGCTTTCTTT.

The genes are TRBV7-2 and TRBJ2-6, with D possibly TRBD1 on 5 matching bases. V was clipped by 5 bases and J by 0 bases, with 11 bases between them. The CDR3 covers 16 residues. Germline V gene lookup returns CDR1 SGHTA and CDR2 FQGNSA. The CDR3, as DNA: TGTGCCAGCAGCCCAAGGGGAAACTCTGGGGCCAACGTCCTGACTTTC. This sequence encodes CASSPRGNSGANVLTF.

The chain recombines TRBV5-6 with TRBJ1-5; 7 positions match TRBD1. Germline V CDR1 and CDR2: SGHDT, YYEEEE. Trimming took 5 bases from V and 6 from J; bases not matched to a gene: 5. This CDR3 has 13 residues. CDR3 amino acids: CASRRQGPQPQHF. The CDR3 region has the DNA TGTGCCAGCAGGCGACAGGGCCCTCAGCCCCAGCATTTT.

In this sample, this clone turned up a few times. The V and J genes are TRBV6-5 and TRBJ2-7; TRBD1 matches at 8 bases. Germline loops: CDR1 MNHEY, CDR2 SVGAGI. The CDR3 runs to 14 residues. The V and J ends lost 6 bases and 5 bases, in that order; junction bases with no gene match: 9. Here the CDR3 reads CASSWGQVLNEQYF. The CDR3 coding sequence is TGTGCCAGCAGCTGGGGACAGGTCCTCAACGAGCAGTACTTC.

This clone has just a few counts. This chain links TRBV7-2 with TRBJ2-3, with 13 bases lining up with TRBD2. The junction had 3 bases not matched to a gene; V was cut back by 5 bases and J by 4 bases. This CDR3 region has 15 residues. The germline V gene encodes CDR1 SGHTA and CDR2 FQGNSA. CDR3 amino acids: CASSRGLAGADTQYF. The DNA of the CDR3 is TGTGCCAGCAGCCGAGGACTAGCGGGAGCAGATACGCAGTATTTT.

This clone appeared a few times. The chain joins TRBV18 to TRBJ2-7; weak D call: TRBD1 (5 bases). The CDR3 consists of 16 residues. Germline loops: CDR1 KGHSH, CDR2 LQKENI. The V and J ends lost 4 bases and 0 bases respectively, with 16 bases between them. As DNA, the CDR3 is TGTGCCAGCTCACTGAGCCAGGGAACCTACTCCTACGAGCAGTACTTC. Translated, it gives CASSLSQGTYSYEQYF.

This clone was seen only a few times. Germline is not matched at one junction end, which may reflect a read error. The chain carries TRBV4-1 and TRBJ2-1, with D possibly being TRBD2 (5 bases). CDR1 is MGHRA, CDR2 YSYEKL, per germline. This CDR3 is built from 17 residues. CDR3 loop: CASSQGTAYGGALEHFF. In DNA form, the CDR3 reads TGCGCCAGCAGCCAAGGAACTGCCTACGGAGGAGCACTTGAGCATTTCTTC.

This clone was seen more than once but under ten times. CDR3 nucleotides: TGTGCCAGCAGTGCCACAGGGTACGGTTCCGGGGAGCTGTTTTTT. Residues: CASSATGYGSGELFF. V gene TRBV6-5 combines with J gene TRBJ2-2, with a weak D call TRBD1 (6 bases). There are 15 residues in the CDR3. The V gene's germline CDR1 is MNHEY and CDR2 SVGAGI. Trimming shortened V by 5 bases and J by 6 bases, and 16 bases separated the two germline ends.

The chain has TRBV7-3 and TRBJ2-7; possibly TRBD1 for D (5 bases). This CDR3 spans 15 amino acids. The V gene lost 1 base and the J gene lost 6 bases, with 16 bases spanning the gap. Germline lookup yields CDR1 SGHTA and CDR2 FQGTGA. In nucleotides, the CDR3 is TGTGCCAGCAGCTTAAATGGGGCCGTTGAGGCCGAGCAGTACTTC. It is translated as CASSLNGAVEAEQYF.

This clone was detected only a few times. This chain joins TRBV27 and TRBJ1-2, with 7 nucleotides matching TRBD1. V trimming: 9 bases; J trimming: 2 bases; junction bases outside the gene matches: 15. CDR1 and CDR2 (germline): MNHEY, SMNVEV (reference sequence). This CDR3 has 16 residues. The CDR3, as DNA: TGTGCCAGACAGATAGTGAGACAGGGTGGGAACTATGGCTACACCTTC. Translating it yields CARQIVRQGGNYGYTF.

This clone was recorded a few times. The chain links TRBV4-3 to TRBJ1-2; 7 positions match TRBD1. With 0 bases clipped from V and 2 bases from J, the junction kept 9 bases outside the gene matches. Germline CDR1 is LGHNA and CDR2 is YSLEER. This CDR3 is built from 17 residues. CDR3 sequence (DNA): TGCGCCAGCAGCCAAGAATGGCCGGGACAGTTCAACTATGGCTACACCTTC. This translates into CASSQEWPGQFNYGYTF.

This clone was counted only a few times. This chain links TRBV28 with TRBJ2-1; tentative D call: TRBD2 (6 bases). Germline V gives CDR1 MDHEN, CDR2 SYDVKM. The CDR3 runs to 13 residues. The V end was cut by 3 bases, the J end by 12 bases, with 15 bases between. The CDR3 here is CASSFFRETVQFF. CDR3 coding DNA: TGTGCCAGCAGTTTTTTCCGGGAGACTGTGCAGTTCTTC.

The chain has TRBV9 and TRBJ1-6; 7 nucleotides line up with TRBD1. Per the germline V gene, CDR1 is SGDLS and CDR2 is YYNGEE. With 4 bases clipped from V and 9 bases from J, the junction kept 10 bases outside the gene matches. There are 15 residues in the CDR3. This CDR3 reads CASSSSPSGGSPLHF. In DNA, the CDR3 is TGTGCCAGCAGCTCCAGTCCCTCAGGGGGTTCACCCCTCCACTTT.

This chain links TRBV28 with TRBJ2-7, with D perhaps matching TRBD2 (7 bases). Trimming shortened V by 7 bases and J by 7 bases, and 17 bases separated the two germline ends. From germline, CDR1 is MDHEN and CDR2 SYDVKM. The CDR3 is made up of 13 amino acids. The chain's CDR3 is CASNIGGPGEQYF. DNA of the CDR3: TGTGCCAGCAATATCGGGGGGCCGGGGGAGCAGTACTTC. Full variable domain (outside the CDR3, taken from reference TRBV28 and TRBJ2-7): DVKVTQSSRYLVKRTGEKVFLECVQDMDHENMFWYRQDPGLGLRLIYFSYDVKMKEKGDIPEGYSVSREKKERFSLILESASTNQTSMYLCASNIGGPGEQYFGPGTRLTVT.

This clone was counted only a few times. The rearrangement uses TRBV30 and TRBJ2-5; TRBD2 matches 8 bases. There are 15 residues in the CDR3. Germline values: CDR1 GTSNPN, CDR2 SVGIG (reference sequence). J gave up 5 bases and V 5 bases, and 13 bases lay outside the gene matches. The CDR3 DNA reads TGTGCCTGGGCCCTTTCGAGTAGCGGGGACGAGACCCAGTACTTC. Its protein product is CAWALSSSGDETQYF.